This TCR beta chain originates from a study of blood T cell repertoires in COVID-19. Produced via immunoSEQ multiplex PCR; TCRdb's table is partial and in-frame only. The table lists around 150,000 clones, around 80% of them singletons. The V gene's germline CDR1 is SGHNT and CDR2 YENEEA. V was cut by 3 bases and J by 4 bases, with 9 bases left in between. This CDR3 has 13 amino acids. The clonotype originates from a woman aged 55-70 years who had recovered from COVID-19. The material sequenced was PBMCs or T cells enriched from blood (not recorded which). This chain uses TRBV11-3 with TRBJ1-1; D not resolved. The chain's CDR3 is CASSFLTGTEAFF. CDR3 sequence (DNA): TGTGCCAGCAGCTTTTTGACGGGCACTGAAGCTTTCTTT.